The 9 T cell receptor beta chains below all came from one sample that was sequenced in a study of T cells of healthy individuals. MiXCR, run by TCRdb on the 5' RACE reads, gives a single entry per CDR3 protein. The table has 60,000 to 70,000 distinct CDR3 sequences, around 15% seen once. Receptor source: a human donor in good health.

As to this clonotype: This could be a read error, since a much larger clone is one nucleotide away. The genes are TRBV20-1 and TRBJ2-5; unclear D gene. The CDR3 is 15 amino acids. Between the trimmed V and J ends, which lost 4 bases and 1 base, there was a span of 16 bases. Germline loops: CDR1 DFQATT, CDR2 SNEGSKA (reference sequence). This CDR3 reads CSAMRLSVSQETQYF. CDR3 nucleotides: TGCAGTGCTATGAGACTCTCCGTCTCCCAAGAGACCCAGTACTTC.

The chain links TRBV5-1 to TRBJ2-3; D is possibly TRBD1 (6 bases). Trimming took 0 bases from V and 4 from J, leaving 9 bases between them. The CDR3 has 14 residues. CDR1 SGHRS and CDR2 YFSETQ come from the germline V gene. CDR3: CASSLGTVADTQYF. The CDR3 DNA reads as TGCGCCAGCAGCTTGGGGACAGTCGCAGATACGCAGTATTTT.

The table lists this clonotype with a few counts. This chain connects TRBV9 to TRBJ2-1; D gene unclear. The germline V gene has CDR1 SGDLS and CDR2 YYNGEE. The CDR3 extends over 16 amino acids. Trimming left V 4 bases short and J 1 base short, with 15 bases between. The CDR3 DNA is TGTGCCAGCAGCCCCGGAGAAGGGTTATCCTACAATGAGCAGTTCTTC. The encoded protein is CASSPGEGLSYNEQFF.

This clonotype was recorded at least ten times. This chain links TRBV20-1 with TRBJ2-6, with unresolved D. The CDR3 length is 12 residues. Germline V CDR1 and CDR2: DFQATT, SNEGSKA (reference sequence). V was cut by 3 bases and J by 4 bases, with 4 bases left in between. The CDR3, as DNA: TGCAGTGCTAGTCGGGGGGCCAACGTCCTGACTTTC. Residues: CSASRGANVLTF.

This clonotype appeared a few times. The chain has TRBV20-1 and TRBJ2-2; D might be TRBD1 (5 bases). Deletions cut 0 bases from V and 5 bases from J, with 10 bases between. The CDR3 sequence is 14 residues long. Germline values: CDR1 DFQATT, CDR2 SNEGSKA (reference sequence). The CDR3 DNA reads TGCAGTGCTAGAGAACCCCAGGGTACCGGGGAGCTGTTTTTT. It codes for CSAREPQGTGELFF.

There are many counts of this clonotype. The genes are TRBV5-6 and TRBJ2-3; D might be TRBD2 (7 bases). The germline V and J ends were trimmed by 4 bases and 3 bases, with 15 bases remaining between them. This CDR3 contains 15 residues. Germline-derived CDR1 and CDR2 are SGHDT and YYEEEE. The DNA for the CDR3 is TGTGCCAGCAGCAATCCCGGGGGGCAGACAGATACGCAGTATTTT. Translated: CASSNPGGQTDTQYF.

The rearrangement links TRBV5-1 to TRBJ2-1; D ambiguous. The CDR3 consists of 13 residues. Trimming cost V 0 bases and J 6 bases, with 7 bases left between them. The germline gives CDR1 SGHRS, CDR2 YFSETQ. DNA of the CDR3: TGCGCCAGCAGCTTGGGCTGGGGCAATGAGCAGTTCTTC. Protein product: CASSLGWGNEQFF.

This clonotype was seen many times. The J gene is TRBJ2-7, the V gene TRBV12-3 or TRBV12-4; 8 bases map to TRBD2. The V and J ends lost 9 bases and 3 bases, in that order; junction bases with no gene match: 10. The CDR3 sequence is 14 residues long. CDR3 bases: TGTGCCAGTACACCGGGACTAGGGGGCTACGAGCAGTACTTC. This sequence encodes CASTPGLGGYEQYF.

The J gene is TRBJ2-1, the V gene TRBV5-1, with TRBD2 matching 8 bases. The germline gives CDR1 SGHRS, CDR2 YFSETQ. This CDR3 has 14 residues. The V segment lost 6 bases and the J segment 5 bases; nucleotides outside the gene matches: 7. The CDR3 is CASTTSGRNNEQFF. As DNA, the CDR3 is TGCGCCAGCACTACTAGCGGACGAAACAATGAGCAGTTCTTC.